Listed here is a single T cell receptor beta chain. Other DNA sequences within the sample encode an identical CDR3. Sequencing used immunoSEQ multiplex PCR; TCRdb keeps in-frame clones, though not all of them. Here the sample spans roughly 250,000 clones, approximately 91% being singletons. With 6 bases clipped from V and 2 bases from J, the junction kept 7 bases outside the gene matches. The CDR3 spans 14 residues. CDR1 is KGHSH and CDR2 is LQKENI in the germline V gene. The data originate from a study of blood T cell repertoires in COVID-19. This receptor was obtained from a woman between 40 and 50 years old who had recovered from COVID-19. The sequenced sample consisted of peripheral blood. The chain uses TRBV18 and TRBJ2-7; TRBD1 matches 7 bases. The CDR3: CASSRGQLPYEQYF. Written as DNA, the CDR3 is TGTGCCAGCTCGAGGGGACAGTTACCCTACGAGCAGTACTTC.